This TCR beta chain was found in a study of cytomegalovirus exposure and HLA in healthy donors. Study-level background: The 500 to 750 first-cohort repertoires and the 120 or so validation repertoires shared the same platform, a later analysis reported. Notes on the study in general: Overall, around 150 TCR beta chains were annotated as cytomegalovirus-associated. Per published reports, the classifier diagnosed cytomegalovirus status with high specificity and sensitivity.

The table came from immunoSEQ multiplex PCR; TCRdb's copy has only in-frame clones and leaves some out. Of 150,000 to 200,000 clones detected, around nine tenths appear once; the ten largest clones hold more than 1.2%. Trimming took 6 bases from V and 4 from J; bases not matched to a gene: 8. The CDR3 length is 14 residues. Per germline, CDR1 MNHEY and CDR2 SVGAGI. This clone was counted a few times. Its antigen is currently unknown. The rearrangement joins TRBV6-5 to TRBJ1-2, with 7 positions matching TRBD1. The sequence was collected from a woman between 25 and 40 years old in good health and CMV-seronegative. Sequenced sample: PBMCs. CDR3 region: CASSSDRVSYGYTF. CDR3 bases: TGTGCCAGCAGCTCAGACAGGGTTTCCTATGGCTACACCTTC.